This TCR beta chain was sequenced during a study of beta chain features in type 1 diabetes. The CDR3 spans 18 residues. This clone has more than one count but fewer than ten. Expressed TCRB transcripts were sequenced, since all the RNA that had been isolated was reverse transcribed. The data were produced by immunoSEQ multiplex PCR, yet TCRdb's version contains in-frame clones alone and is incomplete. This sample has about 270,000 clones, with roughly 15% found just once. This rearrangement joins TRBV21-1 to TRBJ2-1; the listed D gene, TRBD2, was not tested against the DNA. TRBV21-1 is designated a pseudogene. Sequences were obtained from naive CD4+ T cells from blood. This receptor was obtained from a woman aged 35 to 49 in good health. CDR3 nucleotide sequence: TGTGCCAGCAGCAAAAAAAAAGGTAGCGGGGGCCCAGGGAATGAGCAGTTCTTC. Translation: CASSKKKGSGGPGNEQFF.